This TCR beta chain was documented in a study of OX40 agonist ivuxolimab in advanced cancers. The assay was immunoSEQ multiplex PCR, and TCRdb's table has in-frame clones only and misses some. The data show about 30,000 clones, about 84% seen once. The sample was CD4+ or CD8+ T cells sorted from blood, taken in a trial of the OX40 agonist ivuxolimab. This TCR was sampled from an adult with an advanced solid tumor such as melanoma, head and neck, liver or kidney cancer.

This chain's CDR3 is CSVTFERGYTF. The CDR3 DNA reads TGCAGCGTAACCTTCGAACGCGGCTACACCTTC. This chain connects TRBV29-1 to TRBJ1-2; D not certain. Germline values: CDR1 SQVTM, CDR2 ANQGSEA. The CDR3 sequence is 11 residues long. V lost 6 bases to trimming and J lost 8 bases, with 13 bases between them.